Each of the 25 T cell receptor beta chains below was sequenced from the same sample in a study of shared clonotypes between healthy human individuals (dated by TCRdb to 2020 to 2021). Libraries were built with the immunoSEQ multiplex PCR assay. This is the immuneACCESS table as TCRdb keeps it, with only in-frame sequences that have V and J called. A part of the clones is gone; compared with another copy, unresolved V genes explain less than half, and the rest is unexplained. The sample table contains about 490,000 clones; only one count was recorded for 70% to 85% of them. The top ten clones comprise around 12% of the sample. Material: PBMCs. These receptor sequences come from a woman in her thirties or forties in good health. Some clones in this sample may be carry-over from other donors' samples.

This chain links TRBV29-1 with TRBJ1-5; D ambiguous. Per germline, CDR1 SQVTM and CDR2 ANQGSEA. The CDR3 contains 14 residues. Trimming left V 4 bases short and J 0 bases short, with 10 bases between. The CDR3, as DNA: TGCAGCGTTGCGTCCGGGGATAGCAATCAGCCCCAGCATTTT. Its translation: CSVASGDSNQPQHF.

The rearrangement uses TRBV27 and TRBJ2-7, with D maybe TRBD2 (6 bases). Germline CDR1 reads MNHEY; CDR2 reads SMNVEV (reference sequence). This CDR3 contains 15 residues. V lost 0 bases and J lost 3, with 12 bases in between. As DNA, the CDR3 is TGTGCCAGCAGTTTATCGTGGCTAGCGAACTACGAGCAGTACTTC. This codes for CASSLSWLANYEQYF.

The CDR3 DNA follows: TGTGCCACATCAGCGGGACCGTATTACGAGCAGTACTTC. It is translated as CATSAGPYYEQYF. V usage is TRBV27 and J usage is TRBJ2-7; 7 nucleotides agree with TRBD2. The junction had 10 bases not matched to a gene; V was cut back by 10 bases and J by 4 bases. Germline V gives CDR1 MNHEY, CDR2 SMNVEV (reference sequence). The CDR3 extends over 13 amino acids.

The DNA of the CDR3 is TGTGCCAGCACCGGGACACCATCCTACGAGCAGTACTTC. Protein product: CASTGTPSYEQYF. The gene calls are TRBV28 and TRBJ2-7, with a weak D call TRBD1 (6 bases). V was clipped by 7 bases and J by 1 base, with 11 bases between them. Germline loops: CDR1 MDHEN, CDR2 SYDVKM. The CDR3 totals 13 residues.

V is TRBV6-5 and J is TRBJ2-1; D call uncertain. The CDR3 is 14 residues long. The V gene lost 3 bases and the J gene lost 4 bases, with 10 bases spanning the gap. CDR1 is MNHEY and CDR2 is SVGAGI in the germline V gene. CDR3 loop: CASSYDPPYNEQFF. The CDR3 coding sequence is TGTGCCAGCAGTTATGATCCCCCATACAATGAGCAGTTCTTC.

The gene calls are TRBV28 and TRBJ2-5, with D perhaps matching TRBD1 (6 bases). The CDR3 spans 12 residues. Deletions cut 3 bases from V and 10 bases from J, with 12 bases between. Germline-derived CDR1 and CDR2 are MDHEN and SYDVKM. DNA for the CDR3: TGTGCCAGCAGTTTTGTACAGGGCGGCCAGTACTTC. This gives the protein CASSFVQGGQYF.

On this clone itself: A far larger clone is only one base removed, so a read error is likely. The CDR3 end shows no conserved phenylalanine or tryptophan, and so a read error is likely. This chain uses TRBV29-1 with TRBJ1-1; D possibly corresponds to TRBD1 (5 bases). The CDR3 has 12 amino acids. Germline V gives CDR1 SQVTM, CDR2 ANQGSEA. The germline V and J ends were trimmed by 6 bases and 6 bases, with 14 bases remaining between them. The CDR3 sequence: CSVGDGLAEAFS. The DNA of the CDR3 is TGCAGCGTCGGGGACGGCCTGGCTGAAGCTTTCTCT.

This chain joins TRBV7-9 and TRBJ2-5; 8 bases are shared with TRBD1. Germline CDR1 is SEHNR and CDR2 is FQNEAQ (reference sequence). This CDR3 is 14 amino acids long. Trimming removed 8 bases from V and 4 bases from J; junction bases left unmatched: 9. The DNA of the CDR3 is TGTGCCAGCGGAAGGACAGGGAAGGGAGAGACCCAGTACTTC. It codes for CASGRTGKGETQYF. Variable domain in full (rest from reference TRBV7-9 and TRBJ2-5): DTGVSQNPRHKITKRGQNVTFRCDPISEHNRLYWYRQTLGQGPEFLTYFQNEAQLEKSRLLSDRFSAERPKGSFSTLEIQRTEQGDSAMYLCASGRTGKGETQYFGPGTRLLVL.

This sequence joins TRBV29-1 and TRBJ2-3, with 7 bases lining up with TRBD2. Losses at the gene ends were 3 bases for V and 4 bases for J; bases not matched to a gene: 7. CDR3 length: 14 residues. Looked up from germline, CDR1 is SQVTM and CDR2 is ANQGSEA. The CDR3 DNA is TGCAGCGTTGAGTGGTGGGAGGGGTCAGATACGCAGTATTTT. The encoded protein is CSVEWWEGSDTQYF.

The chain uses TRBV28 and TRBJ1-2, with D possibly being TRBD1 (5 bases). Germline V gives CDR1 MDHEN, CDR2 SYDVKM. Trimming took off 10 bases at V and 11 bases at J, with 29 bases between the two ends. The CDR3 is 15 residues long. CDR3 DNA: TGTGCCAACCCCCCGACATCGGGGGTAGGTATGGGGTACACCTTC. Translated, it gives CANPPTSGVGMGYTF.

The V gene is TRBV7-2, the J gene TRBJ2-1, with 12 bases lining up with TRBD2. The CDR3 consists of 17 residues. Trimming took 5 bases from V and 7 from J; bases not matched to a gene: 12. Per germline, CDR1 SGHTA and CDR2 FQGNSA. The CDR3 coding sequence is TGTGCCAGCAGCCGACCTTCTCTAGCGGGAGGGAGAAATGAGCAGTTCTTC. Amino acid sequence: CASSRPSLAGGRNEQFF.

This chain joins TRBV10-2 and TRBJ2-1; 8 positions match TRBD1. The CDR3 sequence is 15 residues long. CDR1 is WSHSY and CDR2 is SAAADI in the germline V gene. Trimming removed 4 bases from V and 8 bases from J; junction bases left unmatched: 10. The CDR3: CASSGSDRGLDEQFF. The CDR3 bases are TGCGCCAGCAGTGGTTCAGACAGGGGCTTAGATGAGCAGTTCTTC.

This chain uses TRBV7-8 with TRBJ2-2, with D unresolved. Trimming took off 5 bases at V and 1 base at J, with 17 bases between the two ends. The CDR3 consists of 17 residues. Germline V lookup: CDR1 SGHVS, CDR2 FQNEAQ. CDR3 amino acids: CASSLRTKTLNTGELFF. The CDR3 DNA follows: TGTGCCAGCAGCCTAAGAACCAAAACCCTGAACACCGGGGAGCTGTTTTTT.

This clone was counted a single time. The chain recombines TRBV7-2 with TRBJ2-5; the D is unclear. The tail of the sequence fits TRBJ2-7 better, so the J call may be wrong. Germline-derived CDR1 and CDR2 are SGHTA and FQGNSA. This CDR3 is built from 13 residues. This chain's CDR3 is CASSLTHGYEQYF. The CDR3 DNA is TGTGCCAGCAGCTTGACCCATGGTTACGAGCAGTACTTC.

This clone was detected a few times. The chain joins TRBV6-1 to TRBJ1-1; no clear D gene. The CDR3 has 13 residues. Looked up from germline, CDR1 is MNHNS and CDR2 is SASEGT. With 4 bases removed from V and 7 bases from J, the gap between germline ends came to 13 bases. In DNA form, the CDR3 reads TGTGCCAGCAGTGTGTCCGAACGGATTGAAGCTTTCTTT. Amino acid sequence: CASSVSERIEAFF.

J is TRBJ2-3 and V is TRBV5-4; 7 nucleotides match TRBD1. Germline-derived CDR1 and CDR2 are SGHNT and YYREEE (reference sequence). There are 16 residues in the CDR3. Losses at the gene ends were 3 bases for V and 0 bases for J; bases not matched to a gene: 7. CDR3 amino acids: CASSSGQRQSTDTQYF. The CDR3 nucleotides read TGTGCCAGCAGCTCGGGACAGAGACAGAGCACAGATACGCAGTATTTT.

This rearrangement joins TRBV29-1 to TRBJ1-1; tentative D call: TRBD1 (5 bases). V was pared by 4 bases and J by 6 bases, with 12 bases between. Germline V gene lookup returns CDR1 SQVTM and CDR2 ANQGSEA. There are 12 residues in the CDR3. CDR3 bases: TGCAGCGTTGGATTGCGGGGGGCTGAAGCTTTCTTT. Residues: CSVGLRGAEAFF.

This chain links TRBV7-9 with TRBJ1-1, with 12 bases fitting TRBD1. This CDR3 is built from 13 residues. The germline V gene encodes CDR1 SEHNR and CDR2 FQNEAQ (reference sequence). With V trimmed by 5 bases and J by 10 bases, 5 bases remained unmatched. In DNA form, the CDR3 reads TGTGCCAGCAGCCCGGGACAGGGGGCTGGAGCTTTCTTT. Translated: CASSPGQGAGAFF.

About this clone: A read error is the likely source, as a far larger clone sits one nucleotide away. The CDR3, as DNA: TGTGCCAGCAGCTTAGCCGGGAGCAATGAGCAGTTCTTC. Translation gives CASSLAGSNEQFF. This sequence joins TRBV7-9 and TRBJ2-1, with a tentative D call TRBD2 (6 bases). Deletions cut 0 bases from V and 6 bases from J, with 6 bases between. Germline CDR1 SEHNR, CDR2 FQNEAQ (reference sequence). CDR3 length: 13 amino acids. The full variable domain, its missing parts supplied by reference TRBV7-9 and TRBJ2-1, is DTGVSQNPRHKITKRGQNVTFRCDPISEHNRLYWYRQTLGQGPEFLTYFQNEAQLEKSRLLSDRFSAERPKGSFSTLEIQRTEQGDSAMYLCASSLAGSNEQFFGPGTRLTVL.

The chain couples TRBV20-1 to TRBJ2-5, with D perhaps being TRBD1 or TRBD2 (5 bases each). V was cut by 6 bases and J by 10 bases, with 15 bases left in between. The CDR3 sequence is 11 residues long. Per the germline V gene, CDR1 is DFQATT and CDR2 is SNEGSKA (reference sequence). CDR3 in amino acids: CSAGTGGSQYF. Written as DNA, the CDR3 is TGCAGTGCCGGGACCGGCGGTAGCCAGTACTTC.

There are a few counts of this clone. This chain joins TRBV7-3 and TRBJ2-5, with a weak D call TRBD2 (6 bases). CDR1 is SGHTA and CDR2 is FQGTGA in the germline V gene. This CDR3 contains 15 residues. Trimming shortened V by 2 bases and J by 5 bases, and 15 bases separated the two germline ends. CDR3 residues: CASSLSVAVGETQYF. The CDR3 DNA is TGTGCCAGCAGCTTATCCGTAGCGGTGGGGGAGACCCAGTACTTC.

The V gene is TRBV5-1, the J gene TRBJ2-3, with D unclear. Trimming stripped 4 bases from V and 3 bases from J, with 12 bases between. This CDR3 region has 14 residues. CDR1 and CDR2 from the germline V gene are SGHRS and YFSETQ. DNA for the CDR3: TGCGCCAGCAGCCCCGTCAAACATACAGATACGCAGTATTTT. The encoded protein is CASSPVKHTDTQYF.

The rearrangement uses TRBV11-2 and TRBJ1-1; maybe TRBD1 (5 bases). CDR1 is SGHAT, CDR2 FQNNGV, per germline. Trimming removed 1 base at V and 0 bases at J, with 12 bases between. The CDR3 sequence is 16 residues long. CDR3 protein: CASSLGGSTLNTEAFF. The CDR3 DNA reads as TGTGCCAGCAGCTTAGGGGGCAGCACATTGAACACTGAAGCTTTCTTT.

Here the CDR3 DNA reads TGTGCCAGCAGTTCCGGGACTTTCATCCAAGAGACCCAGTACTTC. Amino acid sequence: CASSSGTFIQETQYF. The V and J genes are TRBV28 and TRBJ2-5; D might be TRBD2 (6 bases). Trimming took 4 bases from V and 1 from J, leaving 13 bases between them. The germline CDR1 and CDR2 sequences are MDHEN and SYDVKM. The CDR3 contains 15 residues.

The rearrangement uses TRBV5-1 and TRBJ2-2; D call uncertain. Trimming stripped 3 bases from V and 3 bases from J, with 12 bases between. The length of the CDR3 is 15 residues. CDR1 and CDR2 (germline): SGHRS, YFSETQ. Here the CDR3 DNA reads TGCGCCAGCAGCTCCCCGGACCATTACACCGGGGAGCTGTTTTTT. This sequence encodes CASSSPDHYTGELFF.